Below are 10 T cell receptor beta chains sequenced from a single sample in a study of T cells after yellow fever vaccination. TCRdb passed the 5' RACE reads through MiXCR, listing each CDR3 protein once. In the table there are 250,000 to 300,000 distinct CDR3 sequences, less than 9.5% of which are singletons. Sequencing used CD4+ T cells sorted from PBMCs, obtained 5 days after the yellow fever booster vaccination. These receptors came from a man aged 18 to 30 who received the YFV17D yellow fever vaccine.

Only a few counts were recorded for this clonotype. The chain is built from TRBV12-3 or TRBV12-4 and TRBJ2-7; D gene unclear. Trimming cost V 4 bases and J 0 bases, with 10 bases left between them. This CDR3 contains 14 residues. The CDR3 DNA reads TGTGCCAGCAGTTCAGTCCAGGACTCCTACGAGCAGTACTTC. Its protein is CASSSVQDSYEQYF.

This clonotype was seen many times. The gene calls are TRBV20-1 and TRBJ1-3; no firm D call. Trimming took off 5 bases at V and 0 bases at J, with 11 bases between the two ends. The CDR3 is made up of 14 amino acids. Per the germline V gene, CDR1 is DFQATT and CDR2 is SNEGSKA (reference sequence). In DNA, the CDR3 is TGCAGTGCTTTATTACCGAGCTCTGGAAACACCATATATTTT. Its protein product is CSALLPSSGNTIYF.

V gene TRBV12-3 or TRBV12-4 combines with J gene TRBJ2-5, with D possibly TRBD2 on 6 matching bases. The CDR3 consists of 13 residues. Between the trimmed V and J ends, which lost 4 bases and 5 bases, there was a span of 11 bases. CDR3 DNA sequence: TGTGCCAGCAGTTATGGACTAACGGAGACCCAGTACTTC. Protein sequence: CASSYGLTETQYF.

In its sample, this clonotype was seen a few times. The chain links TRBV5-1 to TRBJ1-4; D is perhaps TRBD1 (6 bases). Trimming took off 5 bases at V and 0 bases at J, with 11 bases between the two ends. The CDR3 contains 15 residues. Germline CDR1 is SGHRS and CDR2 is YFSETQ. CDR3 loop: CASRSGAATNEKLFF. CDR3 nucleotide sequence: TGCGCCAGCAGGTCAGGGGCCGCAACTAATGAAAAACTGTTTTTT.

This clonotype showed up many times. This chain joins TRBV10-3 and TRBJ2-1; D may be TRBD2 (6 bases). The CDR3 spans 12 residues. The germline V and J ends were trimmed by 4 bases and 10 bases, with 11 bases remaining between them. CDR1 and CDR2 (germline): ENHRY, SYGVKD. CDR3: CAISGTEGEQFF. The CDR3 bases are TGTGCCATCAGTGGAACGGAGGGGGAGCAGTTCTTC.

The chain couples TRBV20-1 to TRBJ2-3, with 7 nucleotides matching TRBD1. The CDR3 has 15 amino acids. The V gene end was trimmed by 6 bases and the J gene end by 0 bases; junction bases not matched to a gene: 9. Germline CDR1 and CDR2: DFQATT and SNEGSKA (reference sequence). The CDR3 region has the DNA TGCAGTGCCGTGAAGCCGGGACAGAGCACAGATACGCAGTATTTT. Residues: CSAVKPGQSTDTQYF.

This clonotype was seen at least ten times. This sequence joins TRBV12-3 or TRBV12-4 and TRBJ2-5; 7 bases are a match to TRBD1. The CDR3 covers 13 residues. V lost 5 bases and J lost 7; bases outside the gene matches: 7. CDR3 sequence (DNA): TGTGCCAGCAGTCCCCAGGGGGAAGGGACCCAGTACTTC. This encodes CASSPQGEGTQYF.

There are a few counts of this clonotype. The V call is TRBV7-2, the J call TRBJ1-4, with D perhaps matching TRBD1 (6 bases). CDR1 and CDR2 (germline): SGHTA, FQGNSA. The CDR3 loop spans 12 amino acids. V was shortened by 4 bases and J by 7 bases, with 7 bases between the two germline ends. The CDR3: CASSWGAEKLFF. The CDR3 DNA reads as TGTGCCAGCAGCTGGGGGGCTGAAAAACTGTTTTTT.

This clonotype was seen ten or more times. The genes are TRBV5-1 and TRBJ2-3; no clear D. The CDR3 length is 14 residues. V was trimmed by 3 bases and J by 0 bases, leaving 8 bases between them. Germline CDR1 reads SGHRS; CDR2 reads YFSETQ. In DNA, the CDR3 is TGCGCCAGCAGCTGGACCCTGAGCACAGATACGCAGTATTTT. The encoded protein is CASSWTLSTDTQYF.

This clonotype has a count of ten or more. The chain couples TRBV12-3 or TRBV12-4 to TRBJ2-5; weak D call: TRBD2 (7 bases). The CDR3 sequence is 15 residues long. V was shortened by 5 bases and J by 5 bases, with 18 bases between the two germline ends. CDR3 region: CASSPSGAGAETQYF. The CDR3 nucleotides read TGTGCCAGCAGTCCCTCCGGGGCGGGGGCTGAGACCCAGTACTTC.